This T cell receptor beta chain was profiled in a study of beta chain features in type 1 diabetes. Every bit of the isolated RNA underwent reverse transcription, so sequencing read expressed TCRB transcripts. TCRdb's copy holds only in-frame clones and misses some; the assay was immunoSEQ multiplex PCR. The table records roughly 150,000 clones, roughly 9% of them present only once. Via the markers CD45RO/CCR7/CD25/CD127/CD95/CD27, stem cell-like memory, regulatory, central memory and naive CD4+ cells were sorted. Sequencing was performed on central memory CD4+ T cells from blood. This receptor was identified in a woman aged 18-29 years in good health.

The CDR3 here is CASSRELGTDTQYF. In nucleotides, the CDR3 is TGTGCCAGCAGCCGAGAGCTTGGCACAGATACGCAGTATTTT. The chain employs TRBV27 and TRBJ2-3; no clear D. The germline V and J ends were trimmed by 6 bases and 1 base, with 11 bases remaining between them. The germline CDR1 and CDR2 sequences are MNHEY and SMNVEV (reference sequence). The CDR3 runs to 14 residues.